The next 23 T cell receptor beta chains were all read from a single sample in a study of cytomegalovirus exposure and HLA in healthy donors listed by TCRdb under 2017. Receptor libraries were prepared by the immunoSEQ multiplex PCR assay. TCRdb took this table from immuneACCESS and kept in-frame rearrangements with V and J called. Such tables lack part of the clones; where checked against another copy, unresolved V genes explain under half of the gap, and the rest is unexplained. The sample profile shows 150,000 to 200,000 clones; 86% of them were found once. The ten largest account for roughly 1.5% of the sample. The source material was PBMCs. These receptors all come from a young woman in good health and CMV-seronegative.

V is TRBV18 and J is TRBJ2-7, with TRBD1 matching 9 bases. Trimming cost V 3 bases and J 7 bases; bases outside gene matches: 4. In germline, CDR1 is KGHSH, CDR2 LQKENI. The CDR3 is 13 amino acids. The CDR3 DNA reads TGTGCCAGCTCACCCGGGACAGGGTTGGAGCAGTACTTC. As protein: CASSPGTGLEQYF.

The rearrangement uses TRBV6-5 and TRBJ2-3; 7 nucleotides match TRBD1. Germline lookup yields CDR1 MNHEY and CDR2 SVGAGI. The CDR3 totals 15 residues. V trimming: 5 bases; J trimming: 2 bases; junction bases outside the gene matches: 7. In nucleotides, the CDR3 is TGTGCCAGCAGTAAAGGAACAGGGGTCACAGATACGCAGTATTTT. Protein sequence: CASSKGTGVTDTQYF.

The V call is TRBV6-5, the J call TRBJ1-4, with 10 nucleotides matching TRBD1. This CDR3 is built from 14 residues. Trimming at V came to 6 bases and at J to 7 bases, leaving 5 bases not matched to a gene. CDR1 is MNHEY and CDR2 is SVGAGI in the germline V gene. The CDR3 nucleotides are TGTGCCAGCAGACGACAGGGGGCGACTGAAAAACTGTTTTTT. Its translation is CASRRQGATEKLFF.

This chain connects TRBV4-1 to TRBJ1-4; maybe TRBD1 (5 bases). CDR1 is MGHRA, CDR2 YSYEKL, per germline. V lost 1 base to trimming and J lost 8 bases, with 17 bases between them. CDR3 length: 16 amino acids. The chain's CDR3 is CASSQGSAGLREKLFF. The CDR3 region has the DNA TGCGCCAGCAGCCAAGGCTCTGCAGGGTTGAGGGAAAAACTGTTTTTT.

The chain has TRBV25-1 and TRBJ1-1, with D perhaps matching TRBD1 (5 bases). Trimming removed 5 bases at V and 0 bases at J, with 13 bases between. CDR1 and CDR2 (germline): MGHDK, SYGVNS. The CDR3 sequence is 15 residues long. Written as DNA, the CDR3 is TGTGCCAGCAGTAAAAGGGCAGGGTTGAACACTGAAGCTTTCTTT. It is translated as CASSKRAGLNTEAFF.

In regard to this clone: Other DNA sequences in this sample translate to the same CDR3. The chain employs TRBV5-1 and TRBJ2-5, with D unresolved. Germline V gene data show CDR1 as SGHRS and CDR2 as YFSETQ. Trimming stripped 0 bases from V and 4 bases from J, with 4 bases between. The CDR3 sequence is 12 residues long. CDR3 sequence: CASSLARETQYF. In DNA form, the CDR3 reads TGCGCCAGCAGCTTGGCTCGAGAGACCCAGTACTTC.

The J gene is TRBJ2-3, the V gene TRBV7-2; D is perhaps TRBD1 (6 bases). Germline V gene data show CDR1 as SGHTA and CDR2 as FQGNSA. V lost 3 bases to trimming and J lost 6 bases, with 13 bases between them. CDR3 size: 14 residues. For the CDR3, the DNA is TGTGCCAGCAGCTTGGGGGCAAGTACCGATACGCAGTATTTT. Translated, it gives CASSLGASTDTQYF.

This chain's CDR3 is CASRRQLYTEAFF. CDR3 nucleotides: TGTGCCAGCAGACGACAGCTATACACTGAAGCTTTCTTT. This sequence joins TRBV6-1 and TRBJ1-1; TRBD1 is a possible D gene (5 bases). Looked up from germline, CDR1 is MNHNS and CDR2 is SASEGT. V was trimmed by 6 bases and J by 3 bases, leaving 11 bases between them. The CDR3 is made up of 13 amino acids.

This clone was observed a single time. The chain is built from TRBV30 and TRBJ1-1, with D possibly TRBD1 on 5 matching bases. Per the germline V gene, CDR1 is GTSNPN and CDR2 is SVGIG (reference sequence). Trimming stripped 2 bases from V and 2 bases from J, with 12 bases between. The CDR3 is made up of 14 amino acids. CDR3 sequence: CAWSFSDRNTEAFF. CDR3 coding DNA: TGTGCCTGGAGTTTCTCCGACAGAAACACTGAAGCTTTCTTT.

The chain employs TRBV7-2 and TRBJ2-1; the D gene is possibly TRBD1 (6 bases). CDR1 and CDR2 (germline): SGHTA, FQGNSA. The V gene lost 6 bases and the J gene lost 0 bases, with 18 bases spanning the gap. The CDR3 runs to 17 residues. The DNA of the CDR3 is TGTGCCAGCAGGCAACCGGGACACCTATCCTCCTACAATGAGCAGTTCTTC. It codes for CASRQPGHLSSYNEQFF. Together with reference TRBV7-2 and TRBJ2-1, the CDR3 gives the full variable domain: GAGVSQSPSNKVTEKGKDVELRCDPISGHTALYWYRQSLGQGLEFLIYFQGNSAPDKSGLPSDRFSAERTGGSVSTLTIQRTQQEDSAVYLCASRQPGHLSSYNEQFFGPGTRLTVL.

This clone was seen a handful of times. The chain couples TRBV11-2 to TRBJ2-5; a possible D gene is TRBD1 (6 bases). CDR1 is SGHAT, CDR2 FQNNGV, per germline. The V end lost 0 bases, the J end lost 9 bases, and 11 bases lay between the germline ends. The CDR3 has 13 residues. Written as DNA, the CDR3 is TGTGCCAGCAGCTTAGAGGGGGCTCCGCCCCAGTACTTC. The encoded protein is CASSLEGAPPQYF.

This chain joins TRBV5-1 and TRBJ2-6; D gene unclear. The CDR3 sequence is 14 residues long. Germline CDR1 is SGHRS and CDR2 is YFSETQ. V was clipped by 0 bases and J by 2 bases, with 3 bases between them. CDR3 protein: CASSLDTGANVLTF. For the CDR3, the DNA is TGCGCCAGCAGCTTGGACACTGGGGCCAACGTCCTGACTTTC.

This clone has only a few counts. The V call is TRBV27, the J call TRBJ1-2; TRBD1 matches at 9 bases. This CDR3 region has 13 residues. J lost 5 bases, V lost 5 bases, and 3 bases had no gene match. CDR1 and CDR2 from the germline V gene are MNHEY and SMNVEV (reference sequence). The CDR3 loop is CASSTGGGYGYTF. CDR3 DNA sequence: TGTGCCAGCAGTACAGGGGGCGGGTATGGCTACACCTTC.

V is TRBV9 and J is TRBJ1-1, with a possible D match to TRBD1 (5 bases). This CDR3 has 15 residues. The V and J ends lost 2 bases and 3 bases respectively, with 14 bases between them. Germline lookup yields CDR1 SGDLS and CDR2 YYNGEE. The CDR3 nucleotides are TGTGCCAGCAGCGTGCCGGGTTTAGGGGACACTGAAGCTTTCTTT. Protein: CASSVPGLGDTEAFF.

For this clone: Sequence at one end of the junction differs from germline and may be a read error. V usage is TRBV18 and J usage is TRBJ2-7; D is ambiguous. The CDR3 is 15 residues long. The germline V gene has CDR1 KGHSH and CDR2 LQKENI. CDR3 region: CASSPQVLPSDEQYF. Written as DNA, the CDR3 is TGTGCCAGCTCACCTCAGGTTCTCCCCTCCGACGAGCAGTACTTC.

The CDR3 region is CASSDDGGSYEQYF. The CDR3 DNA follows: TGTGCCAGCAGTGACGACGGGGGCTCCTACGAGCAGTACTTC. The gene calls are TRBV2 and TRBJ2-7, with a possible D match to TRBD2 (6 bases). CDR3 length equals 14 residues. Trimming shortened V by 3 bases and J by 0 bases, and 9 bases separated the two germline ends. In germline, CDR1 is SNHLY, CDR2 FYNNEI.

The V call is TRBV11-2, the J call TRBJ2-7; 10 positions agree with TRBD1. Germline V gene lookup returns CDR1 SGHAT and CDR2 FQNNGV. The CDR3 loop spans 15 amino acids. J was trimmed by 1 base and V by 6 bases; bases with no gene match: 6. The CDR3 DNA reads TGTGCCAGCAGAAGGGACAGGGGAAGGTCCTACGAGCAGTACTTC. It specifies CASRRDRGRSYEQYF. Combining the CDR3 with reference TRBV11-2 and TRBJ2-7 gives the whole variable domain EAGVAQSPRYKIIEKRQSVAFWCNPISGHATLYWYQQILGQGPKLLIQFQNNGVVDDSQLPKDRFSAERLKGVDSTLKIQPAKLEDSAVYLCASRRDRGRSYEQYFGPGTRLTVT.

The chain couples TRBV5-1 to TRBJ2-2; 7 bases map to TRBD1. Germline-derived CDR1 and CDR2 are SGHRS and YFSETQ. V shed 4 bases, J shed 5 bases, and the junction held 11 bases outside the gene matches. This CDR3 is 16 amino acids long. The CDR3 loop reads CASSPTTGVDTGELFF. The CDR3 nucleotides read TGCGCCAGCAGCCCGACCACAGGGGTAGATACCGGGGAGCTGTTTTTT.

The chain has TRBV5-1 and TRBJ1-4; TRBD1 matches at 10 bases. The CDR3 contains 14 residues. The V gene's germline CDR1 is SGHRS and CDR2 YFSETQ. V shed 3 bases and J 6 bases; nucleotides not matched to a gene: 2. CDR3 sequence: CASSSGTGDEKLFF. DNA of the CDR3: TGCGCCAGCAGCTCCGGGACAGGGGATGAAAAACTGTTTTTT.

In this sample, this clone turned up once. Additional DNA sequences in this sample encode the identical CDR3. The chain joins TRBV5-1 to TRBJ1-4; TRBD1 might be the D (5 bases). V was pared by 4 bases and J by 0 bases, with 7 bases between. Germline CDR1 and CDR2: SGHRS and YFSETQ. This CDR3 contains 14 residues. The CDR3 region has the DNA TGCGCCAGCAGCCTGACAGCAACTAATGAAAAACTGTTTTTT. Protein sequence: CASSLTATNEKLFF.

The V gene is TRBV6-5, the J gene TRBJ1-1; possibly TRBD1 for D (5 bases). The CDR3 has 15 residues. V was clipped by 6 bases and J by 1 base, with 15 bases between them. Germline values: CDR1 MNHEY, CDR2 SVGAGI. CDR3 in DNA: TGTGCCAGCAGAGGGGAAGGAGTCTCGAACACTGAAGCTTTCTTT. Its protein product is CASRGEGVSNTEAFF.

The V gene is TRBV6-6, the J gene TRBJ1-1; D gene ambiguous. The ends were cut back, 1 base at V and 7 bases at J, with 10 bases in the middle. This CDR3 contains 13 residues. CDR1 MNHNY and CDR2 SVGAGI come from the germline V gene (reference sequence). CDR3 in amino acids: CASSYWAALEAFF. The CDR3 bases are TGTGCCAGCAGTTACTGGGCCGCACTTGAAGCTTTCTTT.

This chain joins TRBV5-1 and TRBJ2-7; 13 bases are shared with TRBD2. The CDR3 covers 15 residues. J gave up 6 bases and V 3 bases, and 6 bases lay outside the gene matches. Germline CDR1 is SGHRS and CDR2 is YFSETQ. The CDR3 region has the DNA TGCGCCAGCAGCTCGGGACTAGCGGGGTCCCGCGAGCAGTACTTC. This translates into CASSSGLAGSREQYF.